The 5 T cell receptor beta chains below come from one sample, sequenced in a study of shared clonotypes between healthy human individuals. Assay: immunoSEQ multiplex PCR; the TCRdb copy retains only in-frame clones and omits some. Here the sample spans approximately 600,000 clones, 85% to 95% being singletons. Terminally differentiated effector memory CD45RA+ cells were excluded by CCR7 positive selection of CD45RO-negative cells. Sequencing input: naive CD8+ T cells sorted from blood. Receptors originate from a woman aged 30 to 39 in good health.

The genes are TRBV7-8 and TRBJ2-1; D perhaps matches TRBD1 (6 bases). This CDR3 is built from 16 residues. Per the germline V gene, CDR1 is SGHVS and CDR2 is FQNEAQ. V lost 5 bases to trimming and J lost 3 bases, with 17 bases between them. Written as DNA, the CDR3 is TGTGCCAGCAGCCCCCTTCAGGGGCGGGTCTACAATGAGCAGTTCTTC. Its protein is CASSPLQGRVYNEQFF.

The gene calls are TRBV27 and TRBJ1-1; 9 bases agree with TRBD1. V was clipped by 5 bases and J by 4 bases; unmatched bases: 8. Germline lookup yields CDR1 MNHEY and CDR2 SMNVEV (reference sequence). The CDR3 is made up of 15 amino acids. The CDR3 here is CASSSEQGAFTEAFF. In DNA, the CDR3 is TGTGCCAGCAGTAGCGAACAGGGGGCGTTCACTGAAGCTTTCTTT.

J is TRBJ2-3 and V is TRBV19, with TRBD2 identical over 7 bases. The ends lost 3 bases at V and 4 bases at J; junction bases unmatched: 13. The germline V gene encodes CDR1 LNHDA and CDR2 SQIVND (reference sequence). This CDR3 has 17 residues. CDR3 residues: CASSIDAAGVTADTQYF. The CDR3 DNA reads as TGTGCCAGTAGTATCGATGCGGCGGGAGTTACTGCAGATACGCAGTATTTT.

The chain combines TRBV11-2 with TRBJ2-5; 8 bases match TRBD2. This CDR3 spans 15 amino acids. V was pared by 2 bases and J by 2 bases, with 4 bases of the junction left unmatched. Germline CDR1 reads SGHAT; CDR2 reads FQNNGV. For the CDR3, the DNA is TGTGCCAGCAGCTTATACGGGAGGGGACAAGAGACCCAGTACTTC. Translated: CASSLYGRGQETQYF.

This chain uses TRBV4-1 with TRBJ2-2; D unclear. V shed 8 bases and J shed 0 bases, with 13 bases lying between them. Germline V gene sequence: CDR1 MGHRA, CDR2 YSYEKL. The CDR3 contains 15 residues. The CDR3 here is CASSMERTNTGELFF. The CDR3 DNA is TGCGCCAGCTCGATGGAGAGAACGAACACCGGGGAGCTGTTTTTT.